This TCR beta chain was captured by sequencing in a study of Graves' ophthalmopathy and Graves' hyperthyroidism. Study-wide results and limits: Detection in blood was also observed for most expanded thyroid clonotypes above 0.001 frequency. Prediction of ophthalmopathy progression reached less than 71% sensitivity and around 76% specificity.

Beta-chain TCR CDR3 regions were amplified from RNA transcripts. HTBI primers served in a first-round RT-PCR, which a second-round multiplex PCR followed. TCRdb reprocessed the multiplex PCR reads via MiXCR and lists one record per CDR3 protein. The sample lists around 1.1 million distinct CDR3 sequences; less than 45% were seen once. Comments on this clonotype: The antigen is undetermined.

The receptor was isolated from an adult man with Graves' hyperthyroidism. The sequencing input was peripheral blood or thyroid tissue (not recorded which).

The CDR3 loop reads CASSPQTGVSNQPQHF. The DNA of the CDR3 is TGTGCCAGCAGCCCCCAGACGGGGGTAAGCAATCAGCCCCAGCATTTT. The chain has TRBV6-5 and TRBJ1-5; the D gene is possibly TRBD1 (5 bases). The CDR3 runs 16 residues. V dropped 6 bases and J dropped 1 base, with 16 bases sitting between them. The germline CDR1 and CDR2 sequences are MNHEY and SVGAGI.